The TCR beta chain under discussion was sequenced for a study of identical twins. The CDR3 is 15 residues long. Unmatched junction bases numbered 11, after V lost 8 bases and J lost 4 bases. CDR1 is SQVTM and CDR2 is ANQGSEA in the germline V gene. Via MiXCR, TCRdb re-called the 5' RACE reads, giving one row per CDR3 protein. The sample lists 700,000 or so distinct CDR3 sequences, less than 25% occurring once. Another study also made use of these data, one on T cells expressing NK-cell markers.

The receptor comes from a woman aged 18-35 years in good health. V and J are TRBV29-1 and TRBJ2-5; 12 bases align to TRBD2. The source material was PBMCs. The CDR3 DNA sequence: TGCAGCACTGGAGAGGGACTAGCGGGCCCAGAGACCCAGTACTTC. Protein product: CSTGEGLAGPETQYF.